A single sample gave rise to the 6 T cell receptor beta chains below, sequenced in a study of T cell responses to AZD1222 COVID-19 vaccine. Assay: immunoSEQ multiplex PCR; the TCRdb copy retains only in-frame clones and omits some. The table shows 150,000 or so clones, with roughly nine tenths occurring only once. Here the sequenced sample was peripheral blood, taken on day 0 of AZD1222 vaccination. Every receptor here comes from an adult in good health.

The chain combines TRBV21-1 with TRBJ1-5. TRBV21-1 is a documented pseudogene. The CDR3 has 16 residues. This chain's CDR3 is CASSSKGVGICQPQHF. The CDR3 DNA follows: TGTGCCAGCAGTTCCAAAGGTGTCGGAATTTGTCAGCCCCAGCATTTT.

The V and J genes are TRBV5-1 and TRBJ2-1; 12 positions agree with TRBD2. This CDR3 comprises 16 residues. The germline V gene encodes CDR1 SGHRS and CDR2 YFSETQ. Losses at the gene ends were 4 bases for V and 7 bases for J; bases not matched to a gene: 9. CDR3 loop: CASSQKTSGGTNEQFF. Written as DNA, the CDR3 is TGCGCCAGCAGCCAAAAAACTAGCGGGGGGACGAATGAGCAGTTCTTC.

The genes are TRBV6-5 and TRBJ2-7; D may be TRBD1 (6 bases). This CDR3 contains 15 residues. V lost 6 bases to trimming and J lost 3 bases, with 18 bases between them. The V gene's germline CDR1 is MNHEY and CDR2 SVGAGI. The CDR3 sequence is CASRKGQILSYEQYF. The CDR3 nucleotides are TGTGCCAGCAGGAAGGGACAAATTCTTAGCTACGAGCAGTACTTC.

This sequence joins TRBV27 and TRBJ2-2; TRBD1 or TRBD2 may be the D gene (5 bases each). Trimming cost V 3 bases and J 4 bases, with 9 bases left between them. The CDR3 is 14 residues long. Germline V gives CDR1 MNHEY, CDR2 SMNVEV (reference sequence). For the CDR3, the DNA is TGTGCCAGCAGTTTTACAGGACTCACCGGGGAGCTGTTTTTT. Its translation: CASSFTGLTGELFF.

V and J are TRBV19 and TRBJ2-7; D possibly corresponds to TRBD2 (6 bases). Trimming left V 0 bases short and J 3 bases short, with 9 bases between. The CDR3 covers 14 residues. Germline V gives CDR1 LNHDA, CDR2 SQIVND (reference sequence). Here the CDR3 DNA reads TGTGCCAGTAGTATAGATCGGGAGAACTACGAGCAGTACTTC. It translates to CASSIDRENYEQYF. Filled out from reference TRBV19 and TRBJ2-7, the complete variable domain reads DGGITQSPKYLFRKEGQNVTLSCEQNLNHDAMYWYRQDPGQGLRLIYYSQIVNDFQKGDIAEGYSVSREKKESFPLTVTSAQKNPTAFYLCASSIDRENYEQYFGPGTRLTVT.

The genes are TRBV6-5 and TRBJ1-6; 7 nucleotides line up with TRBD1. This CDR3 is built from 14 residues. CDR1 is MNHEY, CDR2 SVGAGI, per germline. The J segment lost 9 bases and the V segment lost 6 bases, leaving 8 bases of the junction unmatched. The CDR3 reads CASRLTGVRSPLHF. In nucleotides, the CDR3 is TGTGCCAGCAGATTAACAGGGGTGCGTTCACCCCTCCACTTT.